Below are 11 T cell receptor beta chains sequenced from a single sample in a study of CD4 T cell repertoires in COVID-19. The data were produced by immunoSEQ multiplex PCR, yet TCRdb's version contains in-frame clones alone and is incomplete. The sample lists 70,000 to 95,000 clones, approximately 83% occurring once. The material sequenced was CD4+ T cells from peripheral blood, taken after recovery from COVID-19. The receptors originated from a human donor who had COVID-19.

This CDR3 reads CASSQLTGSYEQYF. As DNA, the CDR3 is TGTGCCAGCAGCCAACTCACAGGGTCCTACGAGCAGTACTTC. The chain employs TRBV3-1 (or the pseudogene TRBV3-2) and TRBJ2-7; a weak D match, TRBD1 (6 bases). The CDR3 contains 14 residues. Germline CDR1 reads LGHDT; CDR2 reads YNNKEL (reference sequence). The ends were cut back, 2 bases at V and 1 base at J, with 9 bases in the middle.

The genes are TRBV21-1 and TRBJ1-1. TRBV21-1 is an annotated pseudogene. This CDR3 is built from 15 residues. CDR3 loop: CASSKGGFWDTEAFF. Here the CDR3 DNA reads TGTGCCAGCAGCAAAGGCGGCTTTTGGGACACTGAAGCTTTCTTT.

The rearrangement joins TRBV28 to TRBJ2-6, with D possibly TRBD2 on 6 matching bases. This CDR3 region has 16 residues. Trimming cost V 5 bases and J 2 bases, with 13 bases left between them. Germline V gene lookup returns CDR1 MDHEN and CDR2 SYDVKM. The CDR3 region is CASSPIGGTGANVLTF. Here the CDR3 DNA reads TGTGCCAGCAGTCCTATTGGGGGGACTGGGGCCAACGTCCTGACTTTC.

This sequence joins TRBV5-4 and TRBJ1-1; possible D gene TRBD1, 5 bases. CDR3 size: 16 residues. Germline lookup yields CDR1 SGHNT and CDR2 YYREEE (reference sequence). The germline V and J ends were trimmed by 4 bases and 5 bases, with 21 bases remaining between them. CDR3 residues: CASSQPGRKPGTEAFF. CDR3 bases: TGTGCCAGCAGCCAACCGGGACGCAAACCGGGGACTGAAGCTTTCTTT. The full variable domain, in which reference TRBV5-4 and TRBJ1-1 provide the parts outside the CDR3, is ETGVTQSPTHLIKTRGQQVTLRCSSQSGHNTVSWYQQALGQGPQFIFQYYREEENGRGNFPPRFSGLQFPNYSSELNVNALELDDSALYLCASSQPGRKPGTEAFFGQGTRLTVV.

This chain connects TRBV2 to TRBJ2-3, with TRBD2 matching 8 bases. The germline V gene has CDR1 SNHLY and CDR2 FYNNEI. V lost 7 bases, J lost 2 bases, and 5 bases stayed unmatched. This CDR3 contains 14 residues. CDR3 amino acids: CASNTGGNTDTQYF. CDR3 DNA: TGTGCCAGCAATACGGGGGGGAACACAGATACGCAGTATTTT.

This chain links TRBV5-6 with TRBJ2-7; D may match TRBD1 or TRBD2 (5 bases each). V lost 4 bases and J lost 3, with 11 bases in between. Germline loops: CDR1 SGHDT, CDR2 YYEEEE. This CDR3 is 13 amino acids long. The CDR3 bases are TGTGCCAGCAGCCGAGGGGCCAACTACGAGCAGTACTTC. Amino acids: CASSRGANYEQYF. The whole variable domain, filled in from reference TRBV5-6 and TRBJ2-7, reads DAGVTQSPTHLIKTRGQQVTLRCSPKSGHDTVSWYQQALGQGPQFIFQYYEEEERQRGNFPDRFSGHQFPNYSSELNVNALLLGDSALYLCASSRGANYEQYFGPGTRLTVT.

In this sample, this clone turned up once. This rearrangement joins TRBV15 to TRBJ2-3; TRBD1 is a possible D gene (7 bases). This CDR3 region has 14 residues. Trimming cost V 3 bases and J 3 bases, with 10 bases left between them. CDR1 LNHNV and CDR2 YYDKDF come from the germline V gene (reference sequence). For the CDR3, the DNA is TGTGCCACCAGCAGGGGGGGACAGACAGATACGCAGTATTTT. Encoded protein: CATSRGGQTDTQYF.

This clone appeared a single time. J is TRBJ1-1 and V is TRBV5-1, with 10 bases lining up with TRBD1. The length of the CDR3 is 14 residues. Germline values: CDR1 SGHRS, CDR2 YFSETQ. V was clipped by 6 bases and J by 3 bases; unmatched bases: 5. The DNA of the CDR3 is TGCGCCAGCACCGTGGACAGGGGGGACACTGAAGCTTTCTTT. Translating gives CASTVDRGDTEAFF. Complete variable domain (other parts from reference TRBV5-1 and TRBJ1-1): KAGVTQTPRYLIKTRGQQVTLSCSPISGHRSVSWYQQTPGQGLQFLFEYFSETQRNKGNFPGRFSGRQFSNSRSEMNVSTLELGDSALYLCASTVDRGDTEAFFGQGTRLTVV.

This clone was detected a few times. Other DNA sequences in this specimen translate into the identical CDR3. The chain uses TRBV5-4 and TRBJ2-7, with a possible D match to TRBD1 (6 bases). CDR3 length equals 16 residues. Germline lookup yields CDR1 SGHNT and CDR2 YYREEE (reference sequence). Trimming pared 0 bases from V and 0 bases from J, leaving 13 bases between. The CDR3 region has the DNA TGTGCCAGCAGCTTGGCCCCAGGGACAAGCTCCTACGAGCAGTACTTC. Translating gives CASSLAPGTSSYEQYF.

This clone was detected only a few times. The rearrangement uses TRBV5-1 and TRBJ2-2; 7 bases map to TRBD2. V was clipped by 5 bases and J by 1 base; unmatched bases: 5. The V gene's germline CDR1 is SGHRS and CDR2 YFSETQ. CDR3 size: 15 residues. CDR3 in DNA: TGCGCCAGCAGGAGCGGCGGGGGGAACACCGGGGAGCTGTTTTTT. It encodes CASRSGGGNTGELFF.

The chain couples TRBV10-3 to TRBJ2-2; 7 bases align to TRBD2. The length of the CDR3 is 16 residues. The junction had 11 bases not matched to a gene; V was cut back by 4 bases and J by 6 bases. The germline CDR1 and CDR2 sequences are ENHRY and SYGVKD. The CDR3 spells CAISASSGQEAGELFF. In nucleotides, the CDR3 is TGTGCCATCAGTGCGTCTAGCGGCCAAGAGGCCGGGGAGCTGTTTTTT.